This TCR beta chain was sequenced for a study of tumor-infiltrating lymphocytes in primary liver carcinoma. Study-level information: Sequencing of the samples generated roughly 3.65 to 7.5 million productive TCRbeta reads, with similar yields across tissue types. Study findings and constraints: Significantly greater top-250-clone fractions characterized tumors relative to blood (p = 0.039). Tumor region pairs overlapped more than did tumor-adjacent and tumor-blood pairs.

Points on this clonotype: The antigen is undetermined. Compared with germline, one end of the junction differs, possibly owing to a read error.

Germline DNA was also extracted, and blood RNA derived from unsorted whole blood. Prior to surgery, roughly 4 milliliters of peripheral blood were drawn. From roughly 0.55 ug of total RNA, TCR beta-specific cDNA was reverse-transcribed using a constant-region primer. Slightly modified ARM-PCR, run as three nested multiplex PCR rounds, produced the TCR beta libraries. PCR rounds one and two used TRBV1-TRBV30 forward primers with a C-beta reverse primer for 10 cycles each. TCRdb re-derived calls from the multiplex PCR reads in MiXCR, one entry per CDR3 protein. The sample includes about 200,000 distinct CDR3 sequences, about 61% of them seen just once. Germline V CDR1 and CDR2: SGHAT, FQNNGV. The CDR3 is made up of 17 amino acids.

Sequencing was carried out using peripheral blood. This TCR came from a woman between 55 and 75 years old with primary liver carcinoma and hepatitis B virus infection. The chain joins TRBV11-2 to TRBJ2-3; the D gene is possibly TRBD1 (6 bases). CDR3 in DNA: TGTGCCAGCAGCTTAGGACCAGGGACACTCTCCACGGATACGCTGTATTTT. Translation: CASSLGPGTLSTDTLYF.